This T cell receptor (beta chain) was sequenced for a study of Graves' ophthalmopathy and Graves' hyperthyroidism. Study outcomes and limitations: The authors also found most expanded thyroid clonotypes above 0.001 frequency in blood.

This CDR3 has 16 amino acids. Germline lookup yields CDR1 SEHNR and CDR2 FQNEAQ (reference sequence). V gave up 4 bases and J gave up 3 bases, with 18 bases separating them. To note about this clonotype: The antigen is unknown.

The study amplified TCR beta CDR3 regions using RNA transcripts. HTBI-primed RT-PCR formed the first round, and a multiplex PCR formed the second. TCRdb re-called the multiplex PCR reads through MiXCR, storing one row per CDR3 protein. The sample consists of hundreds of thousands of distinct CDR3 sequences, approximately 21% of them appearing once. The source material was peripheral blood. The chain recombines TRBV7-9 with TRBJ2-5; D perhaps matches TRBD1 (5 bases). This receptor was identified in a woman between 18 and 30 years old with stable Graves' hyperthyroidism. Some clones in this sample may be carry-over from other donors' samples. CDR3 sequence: CASSSIAAGPEETQYF. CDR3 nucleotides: TGTGCCAGCAGCTCGATTGCCGCAGGGCCTGAAGAGACCCAGTACTTC.